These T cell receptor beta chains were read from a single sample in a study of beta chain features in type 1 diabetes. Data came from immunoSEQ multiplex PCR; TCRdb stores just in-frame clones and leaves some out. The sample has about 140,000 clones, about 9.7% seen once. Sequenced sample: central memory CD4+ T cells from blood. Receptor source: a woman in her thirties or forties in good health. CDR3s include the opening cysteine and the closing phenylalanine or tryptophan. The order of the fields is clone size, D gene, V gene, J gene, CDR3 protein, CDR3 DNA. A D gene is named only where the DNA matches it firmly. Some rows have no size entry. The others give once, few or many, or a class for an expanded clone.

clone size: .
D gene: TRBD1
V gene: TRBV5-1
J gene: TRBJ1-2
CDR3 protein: CASSLDIGTGLGYTF
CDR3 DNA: TGCGCCAGCAGCTTGGACATAGGGACAGGGCTTGGCTACACCTTC

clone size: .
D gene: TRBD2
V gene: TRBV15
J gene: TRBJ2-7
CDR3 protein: CATSRNSGAGEQYF
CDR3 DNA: TGTGCCACCAGCAGAAATAGCGGGGCGGGGGAGCAGTACTTC

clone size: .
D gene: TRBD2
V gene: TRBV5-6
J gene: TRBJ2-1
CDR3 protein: CATAGGGPRYEQFF
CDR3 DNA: TGTGCCACCGCCGGGGGGGGGCCTCGGTATGAGCAGTTCTTC

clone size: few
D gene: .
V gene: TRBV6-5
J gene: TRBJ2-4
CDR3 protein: CASSYGGGQGFDIQYF
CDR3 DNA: TGTGCCAGCAGTTACGGTGGGGGCCAGGGGTTCGACATTCAGTACTTC

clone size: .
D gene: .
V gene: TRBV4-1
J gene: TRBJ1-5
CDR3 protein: CASSQLEHQPQHF
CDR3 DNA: TGCGCCAGCAGCCAGCTCGAGCATCAGCCCCAGCATTTT

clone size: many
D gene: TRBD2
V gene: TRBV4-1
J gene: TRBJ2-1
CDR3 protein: CASSPGLAGPDEQFF
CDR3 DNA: TGCGCCAGCAGCCCCGGACTAGCGGGGCCCGATGAGCAGTTCTTC

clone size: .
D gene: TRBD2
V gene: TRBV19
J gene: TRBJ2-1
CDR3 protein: CASRDSGTRTYNEQFF
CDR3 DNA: TGTGCCAGTAGAGACTCCGGGACTAGAACCTACAATGAGCAGTTCTTC

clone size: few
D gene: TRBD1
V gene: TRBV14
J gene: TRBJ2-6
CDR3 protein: CASSHDTGVWANVLTF
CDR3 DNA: TGTGCCAGCAGCCACGACACAGGGGTATGGGCCAACGTCCTGACTTTC

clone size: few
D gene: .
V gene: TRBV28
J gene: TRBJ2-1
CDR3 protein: CASRTGVRGTRGYNEQFF
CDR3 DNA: TGTGCCAGCAGAACGGGGGTGAGGGGTACCCGGGGATACAATGAGCAGTTCTTC

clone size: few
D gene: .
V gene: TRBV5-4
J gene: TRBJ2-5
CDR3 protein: CASSPTTQEGETQYF
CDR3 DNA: TGTGCCAGCAGCCCCACCACCCAAGAGGGCGAGACCCAGTACTTC

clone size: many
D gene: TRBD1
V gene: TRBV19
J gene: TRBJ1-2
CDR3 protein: CASSMGQAAFNYGYTF
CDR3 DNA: TGTGCCAGTAGTATGGGACAGGCCGCCTTTAACTATGGCTACACCTTC

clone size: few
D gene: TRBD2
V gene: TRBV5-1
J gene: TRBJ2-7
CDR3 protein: CASSQSGGTYEQYF
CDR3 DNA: TGCGCCAGCAGCCAAAGCGGGGGGACCTACGAGCAGTACTTC

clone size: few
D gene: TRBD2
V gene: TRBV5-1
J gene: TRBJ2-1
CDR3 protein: CASSLAPSGGYNEQFF
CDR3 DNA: TGCGCCAGCAGCTTGGCCCCTAGCGGGGGATACAATGAGCAGTTCTTC

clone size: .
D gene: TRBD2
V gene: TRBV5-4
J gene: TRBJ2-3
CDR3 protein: CASSLRSGGYGDTQYF
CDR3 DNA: TGTGCCAGCAGCTTGAGGAGCGGGGGGTATGGAGATACGCAGTATTTT

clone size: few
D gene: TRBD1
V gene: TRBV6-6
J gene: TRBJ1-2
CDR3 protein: CASSPTGDGYGYTF
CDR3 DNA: TGTGCCAGCAGTCCGACAGGGGACGGCTATGGCTACACCTTC

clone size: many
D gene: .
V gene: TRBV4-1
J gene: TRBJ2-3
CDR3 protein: CASSQGWGGRDTQYF
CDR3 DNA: TGCGCCAGCAGCCAAGGGTGGGGGGGCCGCGATACGCAGTATTTT

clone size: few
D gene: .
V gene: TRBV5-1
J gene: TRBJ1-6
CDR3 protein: CASSLDRVVSPLHF
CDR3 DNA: TGCGCCAGCAGCTTGGACAGGGTAGTCTCACCCCTCCACTTT

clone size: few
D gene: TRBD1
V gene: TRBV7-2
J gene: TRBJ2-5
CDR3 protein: CASSPRTGGRETQYF
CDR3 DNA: TGTGCCAGCAGCCCTCGGACAGGGGGCCGGGAGACCCAGTACTTC

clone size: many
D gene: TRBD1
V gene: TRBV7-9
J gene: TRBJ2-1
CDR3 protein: CASRAYRDRVNNEQFF
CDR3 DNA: TGTGCCAGCAGAGCATACCGGGACAGGGTCAACAATGAGCAGTTCTTC

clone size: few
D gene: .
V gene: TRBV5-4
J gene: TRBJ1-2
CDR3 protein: CASSLYGERGYTF
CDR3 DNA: TGTGCCAGCAGCTTGTACGGGGAGCGTGGCTACACCTTC

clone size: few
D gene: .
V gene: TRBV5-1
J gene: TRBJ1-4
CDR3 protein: CASSLAAGEKLFF
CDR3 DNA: TGCGCCAGCAGCTTGGCGGCGGGGGAAAAACTGTTTTTT

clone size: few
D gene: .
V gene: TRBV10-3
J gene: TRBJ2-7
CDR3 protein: CAISEGQRAYEQYF
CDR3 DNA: TGTGCCATCAGTGAGGGACAGCGAGCCTACGAGCAGTACTTC

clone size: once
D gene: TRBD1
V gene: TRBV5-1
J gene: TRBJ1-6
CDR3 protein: CASSLGQGNSPLHF
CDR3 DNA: TGCGCCAGCAGCCTGGGACAGGGTAATTCACCCCTCCACTTT

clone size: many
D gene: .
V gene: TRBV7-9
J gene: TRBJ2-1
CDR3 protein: CASSWGVEQFF
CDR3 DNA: TGTGCCAGCAGCTGGGGCGTTGAGCAGTTCTTC

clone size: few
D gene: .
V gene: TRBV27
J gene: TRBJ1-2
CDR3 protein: CASSLGGLSGGYTF
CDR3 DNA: TGTGCCAGCAGTTTAGGAGGGTTGTCTGGTGGCTACACCTTC